The clone carrying this T cell receptor (beta chain) was seen a handful of times. This sample stems from a study of blood T cell repertoires in COVID-19. Study overall: Sites across the United States, Italy and Spain contributed samples from acute and convalescent COVID-19.

There are 12 residues in the CDR3. Trimming removed 5 bases from V and 3 bases from J, with 9 bases in between. The germline V gene has CDR1 SQVTM and CDR2 ANQGSEA. Profiling relied on immunoSEQ multiplex PCR, and the TCRdb table lists in-frame clones only, not all of them. This table holds about 270,000 clones, around 81% found once. The V call is TRBV29-1, the J call TRBJ2-3, with D perhaps matching TRBD1 (5 bases). The sequence was collected from a woman aged 50 to 65 with active or convalescent COVID-19. The sample taken for sequencing was peripheral blood. The CDR3 loop reads CSVRQTTDTQYF. For the CDR3, the DNA is TGCAGCGTTCGACAGACTACAGATACGCAGTATTTT.